This T cell receptor beta chain was identified during a study of cytomegalovirus exposure and HLA in healthy donors (dated by TCRdb to about 2017). Some background on the complete study: An earlier analysis of more than 550 of the donors reported about 280 Gb of sequence data and around 120 million unique TCR beta sequences obtained from roughly 180 million T cells. An earlier analysis of 587 of the donors used high-throughput TCR beta sequencing to judge whether each TCR beta V gene segment behaved as functional or pseudogenic. All discovery cohort repertoires had been generated on a single sequencing platform. In the later analysis, no new phenotypic data were used to find candidate immune exposures; instead, reliance was placed on TCR beta sequences and their occurrence across donors. Both class I and class II loci were covered by HLA typing, at four-digit resolution. The study combined high-throughput TCR immunosequencing, statistical association of individual TCRs with disease status, and machine learning to predict cytomegalovirus infection status. Roughly five DR-DQ haplotypes were treated as single units for association and clustering because of strong linkage in the cohort. Of the roughly 400 genotyped donors, 70% to 90% were placed in the genetic ancestry cluster associated with self-reported Caucasian donors. A separate validation cohort of roughly 110 different subjects was used in addition to the 666-subject first cohort. Donor age, sex, ethnicity and CMV serostatus were compiled alongside the repertoire data. The T cell repertoires of several hundred subjects were profiled by immunosequencing and related to cytomegalovirus serostatus. To study patterns of TCR occurrence, a later analysis re-analyzed previously published TCR beta repertoires from around 700 donors and added high-resolution HLA genotyping. Typing coverage differed by locus: A, B, C, DRB1 and DQB1 were typed in roughly 620-640 donors, DQA1 in roughly 510, DPA1 in 600 to 610, and DPB1 in just under 490. Across some 400 genotyped donors of the cohort, an average of approximately 200,000 unique TCR beta nucleotide sequences per donor were sequenced, and roughly 20% of those sequences were non-productive. Approximately 330 gigabases of sequencing data and roughly 81 million unique TCR sequences made up an early release that covered 500 to 650 HLA-typed donors. The study was designed to test whether signatures of past pathogen exposure could be identified by cataloging public T cell receptors. Genome-wide SNP genotypes for about 60% of the roughly 670 donors were used in a later genetic analysis, which treated that subset as a discovery cohort. On the study overall, not on this receptor specifically: The cohort was sequenced for TCR beta chains only, and without alpha or paired-chain data the features that could be detected were limited. Compared with equally common non-associated chains, HLA-associated TCR beta chains in a later analysis were more clonally expanded and had lower generation probabilities. HLA typing was unavailable for some donors at each locus, so association tests used only the typed subset. Most TCR sequences were observed very rarely across donors, whereas some public TCRs were present in many individuals. The authors suggested that the approach could potentially be extended to other disease states and immunological phenotypes. Assigning TCR associations to individual alleles was difficult when HLA alleles, especially DR and DQ, strongly co-occurred. According to a later genetic analysis, donors in an Asian-associated ancestry cluster had fewer N-insertions in productive TCRs than the roughly 670-donor mean. The classifier was reported to diagnose cytomegalovirus status with high specificity and sensitivity in both the original cohort and the validation cohort. CMV serostatus was the only immune exposure information available for the cohort. Broadly in line with IMGT annotations, most TCR beta V segments showed up in productive rearrangements about 87% or about 30% of the time in an earlier analysis of several hundred of the donors. The study listed 150 to 200 TCR beta chains as associated with cytomegalovirus. Linkage disequilibrium might explain the correlated functional status among segregating V segments, but an unknown experimental factor could not be ruled out. A few of the identified cytomegalovirus-associated TCR beta chains were confirmed in vitro to be specific for cytomegalovirus antigens. In a later analysis, about 17,000 TCR beta sequences were associated with specific HLA alleles at a false discovery rate of 0.05. A later analysis reported that several top co-occurrence clusters appeared linked to parvovirus B19, influenza, CMV and Epstein-Barr virus. In a later analysis, most CMV-associated TCR beta chains were found to appear HLA-restricted, with HLA associations seemingly driven largely by CMV exposure. A further reported finding was that TCR beta sequences accurately predicted the HLA-A and HLA-B alleles for most subjects in the first cohort. Because counts were too low, about 17 rarely observed V segments, including chromosome 9 orphons, were excluded from the earlier analysis of about 500 of the donors. In a later genetic analysis, a missense DCLRE1C variant was associated with V-gene and J-gene trimming of TCR beta chains, and the association was replicated in an independent cohort. A cluster of highly shared sequence variants was judged likely to be a technical artifact of the sequencing pipeline. In a later analysis, the rate of TCR association differed among HLA loci, with DRB1 alleles having the most associated TCRs and HLA-C alleles having the fewest. Sequencing depth was assumed to be roughly uniform across donors in the presence/absence analyses, though that assumption may not hold. The 87-base-pair reads could not distinguish some IMGT-functional V segments, including TRBV6-2 and TRBV6-3, so those segments were excluded.

On this clone: The antigen it binds to is not known.

The CDR1 and CDR2 encoded by the germline V gene (reference sequence) are SEHNR and FQNEAQ. Trimming at the junction amounts to 2 bases on V and 6 bases on J, and the germline ends lie 8 bases apart. Inclusive of the bounding cysteine and phenylalanine, the CDR3 is 12 residues long. Just the 36-base CDR3 DNA is kept, in frame starting at base 1. The cohort was made up of 500 to 850 healthy bone marrow donors. Cohort members were all nominally healthy when sampled, although unrecorded immune exposures were likely present. The donor tested CMV seropositive and was one of the 289 seropositive cohort members. A peripheral blood sample was provided by each donor, and peripheral blood mononuclear cells were used for TCR beta sequencing. The Qiagen DNeasy Blood Extraction Kit was used to extract genomic DNA from the blood cell samples. Library creation used the immunoSEQ multiplex PCR assay. For the multiplex PCR, a mixture combining 60 forward primers for TCR Vbeta segments and 13 reverse primers for TCR Jbeta segments was used. Amplification of the CDR3 region of rearranged TCR beta genes was performed with a multiplex PCR assay on genomic DNA. The Illumina HiSeq System was used to sequence the amplified TCR beta libraries as 87-base-pair reads. On the authors' methods: Across the 670 or so repertoires, a later analysis counted roughly 84 million unique TCR beta chains, 9 million to 14 million of which were shared by at least two donors. To remove PCR and sequencing errors, raw reads were error-corrected and collapsed into unique sequences using a nearest-neighbor algorithm that merged closely related sequences. V, D and J gene segments were assigned by aligning CDR3 sequences to IMGT reference sequences. Each retained sequence needed at least a six-nucleotide match to both a V gene segment and a J gene segment. A rearrangement counted as productive if the CDR3 had no stop codons and remained in frame with V and J, and every other rearrangement counted as non-productive. CDR3 was defined according to IMGT convention as the region running from the second conserved V-encoded cysteine to the conserved J-encoded phenylalanine. The earlier analysis of about 570 of the donors excluded any sequence lacking an unambiguous match to a single V gene segment. In an earlier analysis of 587 of the donors, V segments were called functional above 56.7% productive rearrangements and were called segregating when the between-donor standard deviation exceeded 5%. A statistical classification framework was built to diagnose cytomegalovirus status from the catalog of TCR beta chain sequences. In a later analysis, V and J genes were assigned by comparing TCR nucleotide sequences against IMGT/GENE-DB human TR gene sequences. The TCRdist pipeline was used in a later analysis to assign CDR3 sequences and most-parsimonious VDJ recombination scenarios. In a later analysis, every TCR beta chain was defined by the combination of its CDR3 amino acid sequence and its V-gene family, and reads without a unique V-gene family were dropped. To address suspected cross-contamination and a sequencing artifact, a later analysis removed 550 to 750 highly shared, low-generation-probability nucleotide sequences. In a later analysis, a clonal expansion index for each public chain was calculated from normalized within-repertoire ranks of inferred template counts. Generation probabilities in a later analysis came from a VDJ recombination model fitted to out-of-frame rearrangements, and those results were checked against IGoR. A later analysis scored TCR-TCR, TCR-HLA and TCR-CMV co-occurrence with hypergeometric tests, applying a repertoire-size bias correction to TCR pairs. False discovery rates were estimated in a later analysis by permuting HLA or CMV assignments 20 times. In a later analysis, co-occurring TCRs were grouped using DBSCAN, and TCRdist sequence similarity was added for clustering within HLA-allele-positive subsets. Co-occurrence clustering excluded repertoires with fewer than 30,000 or more than 120,000 public chains, plus five with anomalous nucleotide sharing. Held by TCRdb, this immuneACCESS table contains in-frame sequences only and omits some clones. Under half of the omission traces to an unresolved V gene where checked; the cause of the rest is unknown. The DNA was the basis for D and trimming; V, J and clone size are from that table. This sample's table has entries for 45,000 to 55,000 clones. Together, the top ten hold more than 5.5% of the sample.

The V and J segments used are TRBV7-9 and TRBJ2-7, and possibly TRBD1, on 6 matching bases. The sample taken for sequencing was PBMCs. The sequence came from a male donor in good health and CMV-seropositive. The CDR3 in this case is CASSLKGVEQYF. In nucleotides, the sequence is TGTGCCAGCAGCTTAAAGGGGGTCGAGCAGTACTTC.